These T cell receptor beta chains were read from a single sample in a study of cytomegalovirus exposure and HLA in healthy donors. Method: immunoSEQ multiplex PCR; TCRdb's copy keeps in-frame clones and lacks some. The sample contains about 180,000 clones, roughly four fifths of which appear only once. What was sequenced was PBMCs. Receptors were obtained from a male donor in good health and CMV-seronegative. The CDR3 runs from the conserved cysteine through the conserved F or W. D genes are given only for firm matches.

j_call: TRBJ1-4
d_call: TRBD1
v_call: TRBV5-1
cdr3_aa: CASSLALTGGSEKLFF

j_call: TRBJ2-3
d_call: .
v_call: TRBV29-1
cdr3_aa: CSVYTDTQYF

j_call: TRBJ2-5
d_call: .
v_call: TRBV7-9
cdr3_aa: CASSTWTEDQETQYF

j_call: TRBJ2-1
d_call: TRBD2
v_call: TRBV28
cdr3_aa: CASSLGPQGLAGGPGNEQFF

j_call: TRBJ1-1
d_call: .
v_call: TRBV6-1
cdr3_aa: CASSEYPGAEAFF

j_call: TRBJ2-3
d_call: TRBD2
v_call: TRBV6-5
cdr3_aa: CASGYSTSGRADTQYF

j_call: TRBJ1-5
d_call: TRBD1
v_call: TRBV7-9
cdr3_aa: CASSKTGVSNQPQHF

j_call: TRBJ1-6
d_call: TRBD1
v_call: TRBV6-6
cdr3_aa: CASSYDRVDGSPLHF

j_call: TRBJ2-7
d_call: TRBD2
v_call: TRBV9
cdr3_aa: CATSRGGTGALGEQYF

j_call: TRBJ1-5
d_call: .
v_call: TRBV5-1
cdr3_aa: CASSLDSSQPQHF

j_call: TRBJ2-1
d_call: .
v_call: TRBV14
cdr3_aa: CASSQVYTQFF

j_call: TRBJ1-5
d_call: .
v_call: TRBV11-3
cdr3_aa: CASSRGQCNQPQHF

j_call: TRBJ2-5
d_call: .
v_call: TRBV7-6
cdr3_aa: CASSLDAAGETQYF

j_call: TRBJ2-3
d_call: .
v_call: TRBV2
cdr3_aa: CASTLSTDTQYF

j_call: TRBJ2-7
d_call: .
v_call: TRBV11-2
cdr3_aa: CASSLDRVPLAEQYF

j_call: TRBJ2-3
d_call: TRBD2
v_call: TRBV9
cdr3_aa: CASSPGASGIADTQYF

j_call: TRBJ1-5
d_call: .
v_call: TRBV28
cdr3_aa: CASSLSGLSNQPQHF

j_call: TRBJ2-1
d_call: TRBD2
v_call: TRBV28
cdr3_aa: CASSSFSGRAANEQFF

j_call: TRBJ1-2
d_call: .
v_call: TRBV15
cdr3_aa: CATSRVDSYYGYTF

j_call: TRBJ2-5
d_call: TRBD2
v_call: TRBV11-1
cdr3_aa: CASSPGTSVRLQYF

j_call: TRBJ1-1
d_call: .
v_call: TRBV7-3
cdr3_aa: CASSFLWNTEAFF

j_call: TRBJ1-1
d_call: .
v_call: TRBV30
cdr3_aa: CAWSVQQGGTEAFF

j_call: TRBJ1-3
d_call: .
v_call: TRBV5-1
cdr3_aa: CASSLAGGKISGNTIYF

j_call: TRBJ2-1
d_call: .
v_call: TRBV7-9
cdr3_aa: CSSSLSSDEQFF

j_call: TRBJ1-3
d_call: TRBD1
v_call: TRBV25-1
cdr3_aa: CASSEGTGGSGNTIYF

j_call: TRBJ1-5
d_call: TRBD1
v_call: TRBV28
cdr3_aa: CASAPSLQGPQPQHF

j_call: TRBJ2-1
d_call: TRBD1
v_call: TRBV5-1
cdr3_aa: CASSLEGQGFHEQFF

j_call: TRBJ1-5
d_call: TRBD1
v_call: TRBV6-1
cdr3_aa: CASIGTGGIQPQHF

j_call: TRBJ1-4
d_call: .
v_call: TRBV7-9
cdr3_aa: CASSRSRGGEKLFF

j_call: TRBJ1-6
d_call: .
v_call: TRBV7-9
cdr3_aa: CASSSGLRSSYNSPLHF

j_call: TRBJ2-6
d_call: .
v_call: TRBV30
cdr3_aa: CAWTRWGAGANVLTF

j_call: TRBJ2-3
d_call: .
v_call: TRBV7-2
cdr3_aa: CASSQSTDTQYF

j_call: TRBJ2-5
d_call: .
v_call: TRBV30
cdr3_aa: CAWSGKGEGLYF

j_call: TRBJ1-4
d_call: .
v_call: TRBV6-5
cdr3_aa: CASSYSPGRKELFF

j_call: TRBJ2-1
d_call: .
v_call: TRBV30
cdr3_aa: CAWSVSRNYNEQFF

j_call: TRBJ1-2
d_call: .
v_call: TRBV4-3
cdr3_aa: CASSLGPGRGYGYTF

j_call: TRBJ2-1
d_call: .
v_call: TRBV7-8
cdr3_aa: CASSLNNRGNEQFF

j_call: TRBJ1-5
d_call: .
v_call: TRBV10-3
cdr3_aa: CAISDLDRGPYQPQHF

j_call: TRBJ2-1
d_call: .
v_call: TRBV6-4
cdr3_aa: CASSDGTGNDNEQFF

j_call: TRBJ2-1
d_call: .
v_call: TRBV7-6
cdr3_aa: CASSSQQGNEQFF

j_call: TRBJ2-1
d_call: TRBD2
v_call: TRBV5-1
cdr3_aa: CASSIGTSGGWDEQFF

j_call: TRBJ1-1
d_call: TRBD1
v_call: TRBV28
cdr3_aa: CASSFRQGATEAFF

j_call: TRBJ2-1
d_call: TRBD2
v_call: TRBV11-1
cdr3_aa: CASSPEREGDEQFF

j_call: TRBJ2-1
d_call: TRBD2
v_call: TRBV7-9
cdr3_aa: CASSLGLAGVGEQFF

j_call: .
d_call: TRBD2
v_call: TRBV25-1
cdr3_aa: CASSAAGEYEQYF

j_call: TRBJ2-3
d_call: TRBD1
v_call: TRBV19
cdr3_aa: CASSIGQGVEDTQYF

j_call: TRBJ1-5
d_call: TRBD1
v_call: TRBV9
cdr3_aa: CASSEGQTNQPQHF

j_call: TRBJ1-1
d_call: .
v_call: TRBV6-5
cdr3_aa: CASSYVNRAEAEAFF

j_call: TRBJ1-1
d_call: TRBD1
v_call: TRBV2
cdr3_aa: CASAFGDSMNTEAFF